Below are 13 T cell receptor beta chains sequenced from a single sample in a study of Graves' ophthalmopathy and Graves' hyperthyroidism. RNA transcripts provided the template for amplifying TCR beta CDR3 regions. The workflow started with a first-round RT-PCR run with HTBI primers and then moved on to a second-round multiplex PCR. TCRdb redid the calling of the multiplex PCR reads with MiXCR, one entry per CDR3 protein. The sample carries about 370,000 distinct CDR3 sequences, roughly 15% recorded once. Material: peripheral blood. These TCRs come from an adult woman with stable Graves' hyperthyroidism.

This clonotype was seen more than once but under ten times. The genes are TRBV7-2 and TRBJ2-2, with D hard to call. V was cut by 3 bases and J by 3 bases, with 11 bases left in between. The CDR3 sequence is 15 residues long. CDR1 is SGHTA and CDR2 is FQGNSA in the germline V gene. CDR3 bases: TGTGCCAGCAGCTTTGTCTTTGGCGACACCGGGGAGCTGTTTTTT. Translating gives CASSFVFGDTGELFF. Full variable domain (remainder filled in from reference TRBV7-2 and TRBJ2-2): GAGVSQSPSNKVTEKGKDVELRCDPISGHTALYWYRQSLGQGLEFLIYFQGNSAPDKSGLPSDRFSAERTGGSVSTLTIQRTQQEDSAVYLCASSFVFGDTGELFFGEGSRLTVL.

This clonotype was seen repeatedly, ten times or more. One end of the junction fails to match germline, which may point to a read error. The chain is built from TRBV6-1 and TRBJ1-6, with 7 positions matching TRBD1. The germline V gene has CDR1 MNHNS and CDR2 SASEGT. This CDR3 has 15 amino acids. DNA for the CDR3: TGTGCCAGCAGCGAAGCCGGGACAGCTAATTCACCCCTCCACTTT. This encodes CASSEAGTANSPLHF.

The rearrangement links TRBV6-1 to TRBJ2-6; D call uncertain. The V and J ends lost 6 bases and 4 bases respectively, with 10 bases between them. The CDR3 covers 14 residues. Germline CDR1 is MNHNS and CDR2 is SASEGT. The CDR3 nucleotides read TGTGCCAGCAGACGCAGAGGAGGGGCCAACGTCCTGACTTTC. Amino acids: CASRRRGGANVLTF.

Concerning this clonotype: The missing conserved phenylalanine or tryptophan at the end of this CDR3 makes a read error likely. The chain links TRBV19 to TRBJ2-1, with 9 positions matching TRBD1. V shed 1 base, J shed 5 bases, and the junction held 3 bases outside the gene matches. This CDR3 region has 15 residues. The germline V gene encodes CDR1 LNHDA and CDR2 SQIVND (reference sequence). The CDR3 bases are TGTGCCAGTAGTATAGGGGGGACAGGGAACAATGAGCAGTTCCTC. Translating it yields CASSIGGTGNNEQFL.

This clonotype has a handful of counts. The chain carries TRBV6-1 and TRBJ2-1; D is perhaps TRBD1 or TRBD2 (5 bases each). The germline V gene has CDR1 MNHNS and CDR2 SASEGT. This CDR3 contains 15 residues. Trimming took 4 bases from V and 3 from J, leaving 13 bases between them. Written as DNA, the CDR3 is TGTGCCAGCAGTGCCGGGACCACGTACTACAATGAGCAGTTCTTC. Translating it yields CASSAGTTYYNEQFF.

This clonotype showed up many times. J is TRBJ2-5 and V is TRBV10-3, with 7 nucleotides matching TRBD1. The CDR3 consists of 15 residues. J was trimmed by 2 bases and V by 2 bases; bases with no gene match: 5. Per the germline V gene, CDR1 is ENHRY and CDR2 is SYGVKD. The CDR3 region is CAISETSRGQETQYF. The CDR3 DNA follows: TGTGCCATCAGTGAGACGTCCAGGGGGCAAGAGACCCAGTACTTC.

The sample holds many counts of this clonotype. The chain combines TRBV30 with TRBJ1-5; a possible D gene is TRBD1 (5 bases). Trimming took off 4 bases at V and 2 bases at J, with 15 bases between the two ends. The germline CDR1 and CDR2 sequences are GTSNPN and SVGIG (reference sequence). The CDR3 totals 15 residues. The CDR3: CAWNAQGAGNQPQHF. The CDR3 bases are TGTGCCTGGAACGCGCAGGGAGCGGGCAATCAGCCCCAGCATTTT.

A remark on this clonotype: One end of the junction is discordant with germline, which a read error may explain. The CDR3 loop reads CASIEGGSLNEQYF. CDR3 DNA: TGTGCCAGCATTGAAGGGGGGTCGTTGAACGAGCAGTACTTC. The rearrangement joins TRBV6-1 to TRBJ2-7, with D possibly being TRBD1 or TRBD2 (6 bases each). Germline V gives CDR1 MNHNS, CDR2 SASEGT. The CDR3 spans 14 residues.

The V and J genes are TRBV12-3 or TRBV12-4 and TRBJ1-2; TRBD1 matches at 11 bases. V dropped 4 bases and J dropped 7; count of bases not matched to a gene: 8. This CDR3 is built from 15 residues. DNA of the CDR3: TGTGCCAGCAGTTACGAGGGACAGGGGGAGAGTGGCTACACCTTC. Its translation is CASSYEGQGESGYTF.

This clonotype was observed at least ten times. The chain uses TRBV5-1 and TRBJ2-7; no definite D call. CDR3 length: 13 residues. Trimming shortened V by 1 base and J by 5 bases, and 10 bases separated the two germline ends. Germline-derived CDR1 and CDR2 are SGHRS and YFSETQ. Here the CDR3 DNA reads TGCGCCAGCAGCTTGATCCTTAGTAACGAGCAGTACTTC. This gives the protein CASSLILSNEQYF.

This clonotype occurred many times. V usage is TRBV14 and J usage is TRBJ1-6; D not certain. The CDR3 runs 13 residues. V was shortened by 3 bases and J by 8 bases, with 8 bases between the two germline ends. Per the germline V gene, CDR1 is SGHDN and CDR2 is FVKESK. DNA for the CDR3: TGTGCCAGCAGCCATTTAGGAGATTCACCCCTCCACTTT. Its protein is CASSHLGDSPLHF.

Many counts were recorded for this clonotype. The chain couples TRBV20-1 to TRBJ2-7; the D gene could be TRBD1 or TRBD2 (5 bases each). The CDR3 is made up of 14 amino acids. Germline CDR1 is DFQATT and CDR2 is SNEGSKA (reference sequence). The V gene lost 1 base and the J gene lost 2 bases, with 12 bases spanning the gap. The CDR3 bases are TGCAGTGCTAGAGGGGGGAGAGTCGCCTACGAGCAGTACTTC. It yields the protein CSARGGRVAYEQYF.

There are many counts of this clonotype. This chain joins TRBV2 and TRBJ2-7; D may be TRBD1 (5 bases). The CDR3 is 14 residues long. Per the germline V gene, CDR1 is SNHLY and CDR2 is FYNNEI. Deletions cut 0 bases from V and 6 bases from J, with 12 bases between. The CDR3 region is CASSEALRVREQYF. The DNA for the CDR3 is TGTGCCAGCAGTGAAGCCCTCAGGGTTCGCGAGCAGTACTTC.